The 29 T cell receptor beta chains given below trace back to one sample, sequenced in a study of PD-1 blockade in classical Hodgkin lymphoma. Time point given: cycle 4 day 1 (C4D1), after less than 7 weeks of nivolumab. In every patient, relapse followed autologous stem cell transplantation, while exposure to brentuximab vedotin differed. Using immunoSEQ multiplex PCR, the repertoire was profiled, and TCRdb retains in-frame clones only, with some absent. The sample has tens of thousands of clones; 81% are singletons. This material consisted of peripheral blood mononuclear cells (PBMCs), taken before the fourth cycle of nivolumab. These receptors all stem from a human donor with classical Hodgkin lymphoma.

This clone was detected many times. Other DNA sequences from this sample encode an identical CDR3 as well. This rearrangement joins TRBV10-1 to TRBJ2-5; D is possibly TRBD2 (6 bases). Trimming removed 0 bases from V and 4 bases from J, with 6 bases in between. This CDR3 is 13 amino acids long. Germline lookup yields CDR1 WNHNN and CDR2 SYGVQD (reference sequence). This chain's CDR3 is CASSESGGETQYF. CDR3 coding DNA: TGCGCCAGCAGTGAGTCCGGGGGAGAGACCCAGTACTTC.

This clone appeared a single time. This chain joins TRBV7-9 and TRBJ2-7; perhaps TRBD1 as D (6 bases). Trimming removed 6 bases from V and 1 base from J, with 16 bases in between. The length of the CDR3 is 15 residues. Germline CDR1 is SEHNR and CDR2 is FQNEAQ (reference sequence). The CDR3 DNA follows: TGTGCCAGCAGGCCCCCAGGGGCGCGTTCCTACGAGCAGTACTTC. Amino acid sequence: CASRPPGARSYEQYF. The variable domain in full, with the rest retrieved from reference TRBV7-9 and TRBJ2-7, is DTGVSQNPRHKITKRGQNVTFRCDPISEHNRLYWYRQTLGQGPEFLTYFQNEAQLEKSRLLSDRFSAERPKGSFSTLEIQRTEQGDSAMYLCASRPPGARSYEQYFGPGTRLTVT.

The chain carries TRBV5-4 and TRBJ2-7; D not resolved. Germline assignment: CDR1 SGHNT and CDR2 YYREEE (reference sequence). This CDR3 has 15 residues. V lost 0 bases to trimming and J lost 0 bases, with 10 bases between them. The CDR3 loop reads CASSLDVGPSYEQYF. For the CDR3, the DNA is TGTGCCAGCAGCTTGGATGTCGGACCCTCCTACGAGCAGTACTTC.

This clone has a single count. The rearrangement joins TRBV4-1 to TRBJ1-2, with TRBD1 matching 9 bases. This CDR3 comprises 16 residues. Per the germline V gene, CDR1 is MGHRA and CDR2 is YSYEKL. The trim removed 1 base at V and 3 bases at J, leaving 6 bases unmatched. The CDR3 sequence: CASSQASRDRDYGYTF. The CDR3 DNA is TGCGCCAGCAGCCAAGCGTCCCGGGACAGGGACTATGGCTACACCTTC.

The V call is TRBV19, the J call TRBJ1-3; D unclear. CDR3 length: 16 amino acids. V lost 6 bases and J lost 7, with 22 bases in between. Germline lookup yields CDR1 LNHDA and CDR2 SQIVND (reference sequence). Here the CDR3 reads CASSFSGSSLRNTIYF. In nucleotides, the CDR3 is TGTGCCAGTAGCTTTAGCGGATCCTCCCTCCGGAACACCATATATTTT.

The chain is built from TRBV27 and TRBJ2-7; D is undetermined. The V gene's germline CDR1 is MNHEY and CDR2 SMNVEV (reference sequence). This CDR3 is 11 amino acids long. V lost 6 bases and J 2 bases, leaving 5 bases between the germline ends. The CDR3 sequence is CASRWTYEQYF. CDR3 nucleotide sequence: TGTGCCAGCAGATGGACCTACGAGCAGTACTTC.

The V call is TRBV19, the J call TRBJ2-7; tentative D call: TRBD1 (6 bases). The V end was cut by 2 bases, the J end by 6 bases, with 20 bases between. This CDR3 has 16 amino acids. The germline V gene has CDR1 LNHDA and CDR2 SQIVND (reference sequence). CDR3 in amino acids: CASSITGLQGPGEQYF. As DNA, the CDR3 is TGTGCCAGTAGTATAACTGGGCTACAGGGCCCAGGCGAGCAGTACTTC.

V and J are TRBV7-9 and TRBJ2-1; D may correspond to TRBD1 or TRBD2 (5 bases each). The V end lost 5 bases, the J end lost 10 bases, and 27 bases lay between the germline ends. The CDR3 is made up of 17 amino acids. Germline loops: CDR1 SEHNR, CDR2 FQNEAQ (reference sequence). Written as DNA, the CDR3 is TGTGCCAGCAGCCCCCCTGGGGCGGAGCTCCCGGGGAACGAGCAGTTCTTC. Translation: CASSPPGAELPGNEQFF.

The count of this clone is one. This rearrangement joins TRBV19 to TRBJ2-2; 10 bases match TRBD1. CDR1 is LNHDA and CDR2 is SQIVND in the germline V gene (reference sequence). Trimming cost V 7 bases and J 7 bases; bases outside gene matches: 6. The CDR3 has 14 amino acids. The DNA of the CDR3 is TGTGCCAGTACAACGGGACAGGGGTTCGGGGAGCTGTTTTTT. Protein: CASTTGQGFGELFF.

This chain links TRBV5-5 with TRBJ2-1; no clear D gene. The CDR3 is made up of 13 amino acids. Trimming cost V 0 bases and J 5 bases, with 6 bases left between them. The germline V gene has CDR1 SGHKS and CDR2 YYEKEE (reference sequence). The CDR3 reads CASSLGRNNEQFF. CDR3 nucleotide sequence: TGTGCCAGCAGCTTGGGGCGCAACAATGAGCAGTTCTTC.

CDR3 sequence reads: CASSRNSFHRESDRNEQFF. The CDR3 nucleotides are TGTGCCAGCAGCCGCAACTCCTTTCACAGGGAGAGTGATCGGAATGAGCAGTTCTTC. This chain uses TRBV7-6 with TRBJ2-1, with D perhaps matching TRBD1 (6 bases). The CDR3 has 19 amino acids. The V end lost 5 bases, the J end lost 7 bases, and 30 bases lay between the germline ends. From germline, CDR1 is SGHVS and CDR2 FNYEAQ.

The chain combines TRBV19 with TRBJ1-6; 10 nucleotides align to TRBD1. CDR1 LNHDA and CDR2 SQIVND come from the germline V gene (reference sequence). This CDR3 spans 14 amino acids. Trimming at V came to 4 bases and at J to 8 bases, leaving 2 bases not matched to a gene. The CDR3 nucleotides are TGTGCCAGTAGTACCGGGACAGGGGATTCACCCCTCCACTTT. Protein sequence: CASSTGTGDSPLHF.

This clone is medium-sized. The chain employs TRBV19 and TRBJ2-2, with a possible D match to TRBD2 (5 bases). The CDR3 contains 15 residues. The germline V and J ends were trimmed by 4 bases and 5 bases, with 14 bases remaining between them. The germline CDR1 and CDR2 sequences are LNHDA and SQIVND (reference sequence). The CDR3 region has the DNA TGTGCCAGTAGTAGGCGGGCACACTTGACCGGGGAGCTGTTTTTT. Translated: CASSRRAHLTGELFF.

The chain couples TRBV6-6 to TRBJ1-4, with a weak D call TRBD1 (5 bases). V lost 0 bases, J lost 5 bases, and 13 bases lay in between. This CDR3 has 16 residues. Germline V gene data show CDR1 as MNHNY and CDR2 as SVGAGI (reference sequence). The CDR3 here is CASSYSGRDLNEKLFF. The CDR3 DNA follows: TGTGCCAGCAGTTACTCCGGCAGGGACTTAAATGAAAAACTGTTTTTT.

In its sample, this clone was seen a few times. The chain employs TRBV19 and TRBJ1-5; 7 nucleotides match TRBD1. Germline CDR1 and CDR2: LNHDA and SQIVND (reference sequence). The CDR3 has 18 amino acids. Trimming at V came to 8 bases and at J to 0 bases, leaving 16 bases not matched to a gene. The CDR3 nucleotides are TGTGCCAGTCGCTCTACCTCCGGGACAGTTTATAGCAATCAGCCCCAGCATTTT. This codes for CASRSTSGTVYSNQPQHF.

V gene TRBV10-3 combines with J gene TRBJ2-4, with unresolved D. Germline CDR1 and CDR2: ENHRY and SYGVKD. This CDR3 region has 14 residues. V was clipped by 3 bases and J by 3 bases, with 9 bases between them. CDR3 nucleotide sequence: TGTGCCATCAGTGAACCGGATGACAAAAACATTCAGTACTTC. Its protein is CAISEPDDKNIQYF.

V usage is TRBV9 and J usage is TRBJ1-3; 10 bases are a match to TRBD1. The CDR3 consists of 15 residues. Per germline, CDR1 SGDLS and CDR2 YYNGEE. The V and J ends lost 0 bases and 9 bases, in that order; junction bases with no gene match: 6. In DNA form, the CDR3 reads TGTGCCAGCAGCGTAGGGACAGGGGGACGGCTCACCATATATTTT. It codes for CASSVGTGGRLTIYF.

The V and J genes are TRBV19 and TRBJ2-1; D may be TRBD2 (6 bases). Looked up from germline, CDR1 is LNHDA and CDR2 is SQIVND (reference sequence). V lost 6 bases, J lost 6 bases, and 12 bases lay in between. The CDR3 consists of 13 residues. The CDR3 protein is CASRNVGGNEQFF. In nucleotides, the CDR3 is TGTGCCAGTAGGAACGTGGGGGGCAATGAGCAGTTCTTC.

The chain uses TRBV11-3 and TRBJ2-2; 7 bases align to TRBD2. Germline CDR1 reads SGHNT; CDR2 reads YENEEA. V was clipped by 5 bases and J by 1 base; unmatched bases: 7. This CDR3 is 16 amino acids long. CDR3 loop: CASSQWGGMNTGELFF. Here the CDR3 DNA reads TGTGCCAGCAGCCAGTGGGGGGGAATGAACACCGGGGAGCTGTTTTTT. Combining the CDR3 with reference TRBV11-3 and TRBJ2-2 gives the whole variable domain EAGVVQSPRYKIIEKKQPVAFWCNPISGHNTLYWYLQNLGQGPELLIRYENEEAVDDSQLPKDRFSAERLKGVDSTLKIQPAELGDSAVYLCASSQWGGMNTGELFFGEGSRLTVL.

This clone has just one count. The CDR3 here is CASRRDGNEQFF. For the CDR3, the DNA is TGTGCCAGCAGGCGGGATGGAAATGAGCAGTTCTTC. V and J are TRBV2 and TRBJ2-1, with D possibly TRBD2 on 6 matching bases. Germline V gives CDR1 SNHLY, CDR2 FYNNEI. CDR3 length: 12 amino acids. With 6 bases removed from V and 7 bases from J, the gap between germline ends came to 10 bases. The complete variable domain, with remaining parts taken from reference TRBV2 and TRBJ2-1, reads EPEVTQTPSHQVTQMGQEVILRCVPISNHLYFYWYRQILGQKVEFLVSFYNNEISEKSEIFDDQFSVERPDGSNFTLKIRSTKLEDSAMYFCASRRDGNEQFFGPGTRLTVL.

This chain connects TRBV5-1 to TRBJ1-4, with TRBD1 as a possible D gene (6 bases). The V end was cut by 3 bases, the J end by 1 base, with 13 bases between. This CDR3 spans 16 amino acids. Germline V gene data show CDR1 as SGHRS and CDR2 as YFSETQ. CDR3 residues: CASSSGVTGTNEKLFF. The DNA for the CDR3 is TGCGCCAGCAGCTCAGGGGTAACCGGAACTAATGAAAAACTGTTTTTT.

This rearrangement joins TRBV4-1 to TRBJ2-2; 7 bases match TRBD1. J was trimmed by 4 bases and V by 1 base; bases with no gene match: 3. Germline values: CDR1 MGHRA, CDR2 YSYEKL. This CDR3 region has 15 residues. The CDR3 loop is CASSQADRATGELFF. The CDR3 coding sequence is TGCGCCAGCAGCCAAGCCGACAGGGCCACCGGGGAGCTGTTTTTT.

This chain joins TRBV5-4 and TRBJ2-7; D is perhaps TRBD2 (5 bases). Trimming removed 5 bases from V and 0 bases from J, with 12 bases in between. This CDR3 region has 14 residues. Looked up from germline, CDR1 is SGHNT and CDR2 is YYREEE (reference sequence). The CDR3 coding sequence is TGTGCCAGCAGGCGTAAGGGAGACTCCTACGAGCAGTACTTC. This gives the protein CASRRKGDSYEQYF.

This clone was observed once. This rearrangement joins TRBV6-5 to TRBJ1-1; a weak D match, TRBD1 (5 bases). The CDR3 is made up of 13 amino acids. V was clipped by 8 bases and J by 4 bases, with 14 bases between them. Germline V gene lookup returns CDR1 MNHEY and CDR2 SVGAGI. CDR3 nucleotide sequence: TGTGCCAGCCTCCAGGGTGGAAGCACTGAAGCTTTCTTT. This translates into CASLQGGSTEAFF.

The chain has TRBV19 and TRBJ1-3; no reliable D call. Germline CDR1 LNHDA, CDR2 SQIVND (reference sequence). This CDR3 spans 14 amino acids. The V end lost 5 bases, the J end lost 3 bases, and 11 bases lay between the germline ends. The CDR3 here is CASSSPADGNTIYF. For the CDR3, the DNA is TGTGCCAGTAGTTCCCCAGCAGATGGAAACACCATATATTTT. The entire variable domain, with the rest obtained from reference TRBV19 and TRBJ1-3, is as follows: DGGITQSPKYLFRKEGQNVTLSCEQNLNHDAMYWYRQDPGQGLRLIYYSQIVNDFQKGDIAEGYSVSREKKESFPLTVTSAQKNPTAFYLCASSSPADGNTIYFGEGSWLTVV.

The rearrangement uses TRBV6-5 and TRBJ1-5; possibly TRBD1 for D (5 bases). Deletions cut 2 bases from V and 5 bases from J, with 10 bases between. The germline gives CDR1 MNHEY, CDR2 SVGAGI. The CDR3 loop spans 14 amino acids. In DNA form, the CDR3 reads TGTGCCAGCAGTTACCGCCCCAGGGATCAGCCCCAGCATTTT. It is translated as CASSYRPRDQPQHF.

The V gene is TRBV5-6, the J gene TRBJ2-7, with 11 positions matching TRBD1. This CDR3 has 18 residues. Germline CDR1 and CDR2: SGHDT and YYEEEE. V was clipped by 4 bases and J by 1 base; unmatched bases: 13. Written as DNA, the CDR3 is TGTGCCAGCAGCCTCTCCCGGGACAGGGGGTTCATTTCCTACGAGCAGTACTTC. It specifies CASSLSRDRGFISYEQYF.

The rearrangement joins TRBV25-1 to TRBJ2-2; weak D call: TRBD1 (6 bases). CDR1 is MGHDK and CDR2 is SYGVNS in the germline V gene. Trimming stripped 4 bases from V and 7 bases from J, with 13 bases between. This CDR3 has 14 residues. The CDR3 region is CASSGAGARGELFF. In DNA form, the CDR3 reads TGTGCCAGCAGTGGTGCAGGGGCTCGCGGGGAGCTGTTTTTT.

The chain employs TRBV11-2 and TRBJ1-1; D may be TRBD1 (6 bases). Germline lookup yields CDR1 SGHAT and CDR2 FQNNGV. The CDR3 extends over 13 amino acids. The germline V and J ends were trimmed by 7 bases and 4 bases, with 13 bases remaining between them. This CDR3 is CASTKGGGTEAFF. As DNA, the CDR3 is TGTGCCAGCACTAAGGGGGGCGGCACTGAAGCTTTCTTT.